Listed below are T cell receptor beta chains from one sample, sequenced in a study of response to subunit inactivated influenza vaccine. A single record per CDR3 protein comes from TCRdb applying MiXCR to the RT-PCR reads. Altogether just under 550,000 distinct CDR3 sequences are present, less than 25% being singletons, with the ten largest covering around 2.8%. These data were likewise used in another study, on T cells expressing NK-cell markers.

The sequencing used CD4+ T cells sorted from PBMCs, collected roughly 13 days after vaccination. The receptors stem from a man between 45 and 60 years old who received an inactivated influenza vaccine. CDR3s leave out the opening cysteine and the closing phenylalanine or tryptophan. Each record gives: V gene, J gene, CDR3 protein.

>TRBV27|TRBJ2-7
ASSTRRVSSYEQY
>TRBV24-1|TRBJ2-1
ATSDQGLAQF
>TRBV7-3|TRBJ2-2
ASSSRTTNTGELF
>TRBV20-1|TRBJ1-2
SAGRGIGDGYT
>TRBV7-9|TRBJ2-3
ASSPRDHTDTQY
>TRBV12-3/TRBV12-4|TRBJ2-7
ASGPTGAYEQY
>TRBV20-1|TRBJ1-6
SARDRFKGANDSPLH
>TRBV5-1|TRBJ1-1
ASSLAWTGGTEAF
>TRBV3-1|TRBJ2-1
ASSQAPSATVKF
>TRBV5-1|TRBJ2-7
ASSTGSGYEQY
>TRBV4-1|TRBJ1-4
ASSQVSGSEKLF
>TRBV30|TRBJ2-2
AWRPSGSSTGELF
>TRBV9|TRBJ1-1
ASSNRGNTEAF
>TRBV7-6|TRBJ2-1
ASSLGGHYNEQF
>TRBV11-2|TRBJ1-3
ASSQGTRQLLAGNTIY
>TRBV6-2/TRBV6-3|TRBJ2-2
ASSYQNPGLAGINTGELF
>TRBV20-1|TRBJ2-7
SATLASHGYEQY
>TRBV6-5|TRBJ2-1
ASSYGATSGIINEQF
>TRBV30|TRBJ1-1
AWRYYRGRTEAF
>TRBV5-1|TRBJ2-1
ASSLTLTGGYNEQF
>TRBV7-9|TRBJ1-4
ASSVAPGRSNEKLF
>TRBV7-8|TRBJ1-1
ASSLEPGQGNTEAF
>TRBV20-1|TRBJ2-3
SARGTGLPRTDTQY
>TRBV10-3|TRBJ2-3
AAKPGQNTDTQY
>TRBV12-3/TRBV12-4|TRBJ1-2
ASSLGGSGYGYT
>TRBV28|TRBJ1-4
ASSSRGQGSATNEKLF
>TRBV5-5|TRBJ2-7
ASSSNYEQY
>TRBV11-2|TRBJ1-3
ASSLVPRSSGNTIY
>TRBV6-1|TRBJ2-2
ASSGSVNTGELF
>TRBV27|TRBJ2-2
ASSLSRGRRTGELF
>TRBV18|TRBJ2-7
ASSPPVRDEQY
>TRBV18|TRBJ1-1
ASSPGLADTEAF
>TRBV6-5|TRBJ1-2
ASSYSARRTGYT
>TRBV20-1|TRBJ1-5
SATPTGVGQPQH
>TRBV4-3|TRBJ2-7
ASSQGRQGPYEQY
>TRBV5-1|TRBJ1-1
ASSLDGRLMNTEAF
>TRBV20-1|TRBJ2-5
RPRIGVETQY
>TRBV12-3/TRBV12-4|TRBJ2-5
ASSLGTGFRETQY
>TRBV6-1|TRBJ1-5
ASSEGLMSSQPQH
>TRBV12-3/TRBV12-4|TRBJ1-1
ASRPKGRNTEAF
>TRBV19|TRBJ1-1
ASSTYTGTNGEAF
>TRBV6-1|TRBJ1-4
ASSDRRQGQLF
>TRBV10-3|TRBJ2-1
AIRDRGGSYNEQF
>TRBV20-1|TRBJ2-5
SASGAGGQETQY
>TRBV20-1|TRBJ1-5
SAKTGASGEEPQH
>TRBV5-1|TRBJ2-1
ASRRTSGSDEQF
>TRBV4-2|TRBJ2-1
ASSQDDKGHSYNEQF
>TRBV10-3|TRBJ2-7
ATQPPGRSEQY